One and the same sample provided the 30 T cell receptor beta chains below, sequenced in a study of blood T cell repertoires in COVID-19. Method: immunoSEQ multiplex PCR; TCRdb's copy keeps in-frame clones and lacks some. The sample consists of over 150,000 clones, 90% to 95% of them appearing once. Sequences were obtained from peripheral blood. The receptors originated from a man aged 45 to 65 with acute or convalescent COVID-19.

This chain uses TRBV7-8 with TRBJ2-7; no clear D gene. In germline, CDR1 is SGHVS, CDR2 FQNEAQ. Trimming cost V 1 base and J 2 bases, with 15 bases left between them. This CDR3 has 16 residues. CDR3 amino acids: CASSLVQPPNTYEQYF. Written as DNA, the CDR3 is TGTGCCAGCAGCTTAGTCCAACCACCTAATACCTACGAGCAGTACTTC.

The chain links TRBV11-2 to TRBJ2-1; TRBD2 aligns across 11 bases. J was trimmed by 7 bases and V by 2 bases; bases with no gene match: 1. There are 14 residues in the CDR3. CDR1 and CDR2 from the germline V gene are SGHAT and FQNNGV. The CDR3 DNA reads as TGTGCCAGCAGCTTATTAGCGGGAGGGAATGAGCAGTTCTTC. It codes for CASSLLAGGNEQFF.

This chain uses TRBV4-2 with TRBJ1-3, with TRBD1 identical over 9 bases. Germline CDR1 and CDR2: LGHNA and YNFKEQ. J lost 3 bases, V lost 2 bases, and 11 bases had no gene match. The CDR3 contains 18 residues. The CDR3 DNA reads TGTGCCAGCAGCCAAAGGGCATCTCCGGGACAGGGTGGAAACACCATATATTTT. It specifies CASSQRASPGQGGNTIYF.

This rearrangement joins TRBV2 to TRBJ1-6; TRBD1 matches 9 bases. V lost 6 bases to trimming and J lost 9 bases; unmatched junction nucleotides: 3. CDR1 and CDR2 from the germline V gene are SNHLY and FYNNEI. The CDR3 sequence is 13 residues long. The DNA of the CDR3 is TGTGCCAGCAGGGACAGGGGTACTTCACCCCTCCACTTT. Translated, it gives CASRDRGTSPLHF.

The chain couples TRBV7-9 to TRBJ1-6; 7 positions match TRBD1. The CDR3 consists of 15 residues. Germline V CDR1 and CDR2: SEHNR, FQNEAQ (reference sequence). V lost 5 bases to trimming and J lost 7 bases; unmatched junction nucleotides: 8. CDR3 nucleotide sequence: TGTGCCAGCAGCCCAGGGACAGTAGGGAATTCACCCCTCCACTTT. Translating it yields CASSPGTVGNSPLHF.

This chain connects TRBV2 to TRBJ2-1, with D possibly matching TRBD2 (6 bases). CDR3 length equals 15 residues. Trimming removed 7 bases from V and 0 bases from J, with 13 bases in between. Germline V gives CDR1 SNHLY, CDR2 FYNNEI. CDR3 DNA: TGTGCCAGCACGCTGCGGAGGGGCTCCTACAATGAGCAGTTCTTC. Translating gives CASTLRRGSYNEQFF.

The rearrangement joins TRBV10-1 to TRBJ2-3, with 8 positions matching TRBD2. V was pared by 3 bases and J by 8 bases, with 7 bases of the junction left unmatched. The CDR3 runs 14 residues. The germline CDR1 and CDR2 sequences are WNHNN and SYGVQD (reference sequence). In DNA, the CDR3 is TGCGCCAGCAGTGATCAGCTAGCGGGCGGTACGCAGTATTTT. As protein: CASSDQLAGGTQYF.

The chain combines TRBV28 with TRBJ2-5, with 10 bases fitting TRBD2. CDR1 MDHEN and CDR2 SYDVKM come from the germline V gene. V lost 5 bases to trimming and J lost 2 bases; unmatched junction nucleotides: 8. There are 16 residues in the CDR3. The CDR3: CASSRGTSGIQETQYF. The CDR3 bases are TGTGCCAGCAGTCGAGGCACTAGCGGGATTCAAGAGACCCAGTACTTC.

This clone was found once. The chain combines TRBV6-5 with TRBJ1-1; D remains unclear. Germline V gene lookup returns CDR1 MNHEY and CDR2 SVGAGI. Trimming stripped 8 bases from V and 3 bases from J, with 16 bases between. The CDR3 is 14 residues long. CDR3 loop: CASVEDWSDTEAFF. DNA of the CDR3: TGTGCCAGCGTTGAGGACTGGTCTGACACTGAAGCTTTCTTT.

This clone has only one observation. The V and J genes are TRBV15 and TRBJ2-7; 13 bases agree with TRBD2. V lost 0 bases to trimming and J lost 6 bases; unmatched junction nucleotides: 8. The CDR3 length is 17 residues. Germline V CDR1 and CDR2: LNHNV, YYDKDF (reference sequence). For the CDR3, the DNA is TGTGCCACCAGCAGAGATCGCGGACTAGCGGGAGTGGTCGAGCAGTACTTC. Encoded protein: CATSRDRGLAGVVEQYF.

A few counts support this clone. V and J are TRBV6-1 and TRBJ1-6; 7 bases map to TRBD1. J was trimmed by 6 bases and V by 2 bases; bases with no gene match: 7. CDR3 size: 16 residues. The germline CDR1 and CDR2 sequences are MNHNS and SASEGT. The CDR3: CASSESRGQFNSPLHF. CDR3 in DNA: TGTGCCAGCAGTGAATCGCGGGGACAGTTTAATTCACCCCTCCACTTT.

The V call is TRBV6-5, the J call TRBJ1-2, with TRBD1 as a possible D gene (6 bases). V lost 4 bases to trimming and J lost 4 bases, with 16 bases between them. Germline V CDR1 and CDR2: MNHEY, SVGAGI. The CDR3 sequence is 15 residues long. The CDR3 sequence is CASSSLQGGAYGYTF. CDR3 DNA sequence: TGTGCCAGCAGTTCCCTACAGGGTGGAGCCTATGGCTACACCTTC.

The CDR3 here is CASSLDQGINEKLFF. CDR3 coding DNA: TGTGCCAGCAGCTTAGACCAGGGGATTAATGAAAAACTGTTTTTT. The chain recombines TRBV7-9 with TRBJ1-4; a possible D gene is TRBD1 (6 bases). This CDR3 spans 15 amino acids. The germline V gene has CDR1 SEHNR and CDR2 FQNEAQ (reference sequence). V dropped 1 base and J dropped 4 bases, with 10 bases sitting between them.

Concerning this clone itself: The same CDR3 also results from other DNA sequences found in this sample. The rearrangement joins TRBV2 to TRBJ1-6; D is uncertain. The germline V gene encodes CDR1 SNHLY and CDR2 FYNNEI. The CDR3 length is 14 residues. Trimming stripped 3 bases from V and 7 bases from J, with 10 bases between. The CDR3 region is CASSEGRRNSPLHF. CDR3 bases: TGTGCCAGCAGTGAGGGCAGGAGGAATTCACCCCTCCACTTT.

The chain joins TRBV7-9 to TRBJ2-1; TRBD2 agrees at 9 bases. The germline V gene encodes CDR1 SEHNR and CDR2 FQNEAQ (reference sequence). The V and J ends lost 2 bases and 4 bases, in that order; junction bases with no gene match: 3. The CDR3 spans 15 residues. The CDR3 is CASSLLAGAYNEQFF. The CDR3 region has the DNA TGTGCCAGCAGCTTATTAGCGGGAGCGTACAATGAGCAGTTCTTC.

J is TRBJ2-5 and V is TRBV18; D might be TRBD1 (7 bases). Germline loops: CDR1 KGHSH, CDR2 LQKENI. There are 14 residues in the CDR3. The V end lost 5 bases, the J end lost 2 bases, and 12 bases lay between the germline ends. The CDR3: CASSSAGQQETQYF. CDR3 DNA sequence: TGTGCCAGCTCATCGGCGGGACAGCAAGAGACCCAGTACTTC. Using reference TRBV18 and TRBJ2-5 for the parts outside the CDR3, the full variable domain is NAGVMQNPRHLVRRRGQEARLRCSPMKGHSHVYWYRQLPEEGLKFMVYLQKENIIDESGMPKERFSAEFPKEGPSILRIQQVVRGDSAAYFCASSSAGQQETQYFGPGTRLLVL.

The chain links TRBV30 to TRBJ2-5; no clear D gene. The CDR3 extends over 14 amino acids. Germline-derived CDR1 and CDR2 are GTSNPN and SVGIG (reference sequence). V lost 2 bases, J lost 0 bases, and 10 bases lay in between. CDR3 sequence reads: CAWSKRSYQETQYF. Here the CDR3 DNA reads TGTGCCTGGAGTAAACGGAGCTACCAAGAGACCCAGTACTTC.

This chain links TRBV7-2 with TRBJ2-3; TRBD2 agrees at 8 bases. This CDR3 region has 15 residues. Losses at the gene ends were 5 bases for V and 3 bases for J; bases not matched to a gene: 7. In germline, CDR1 is SGHTA, CDR2 FQGNSA. For the CDR3, the DNA is TGTGCCAGCAGCCCCCAGCGGGGGAGAACAGATACGCAGTATTTT. Translation gives CASSPQRGRTDTQYF.

The chain recombines TRBV11-2 with TRBJ2-1, with D maybe TRBD2 (6 bases). The V gene lost 5 bases and the J gene lost 4 bases, with 18 bases spanning the gap. The CDR3 sequence is 16 residues long. CDR1 is SGHAT, CDR2 FQNNGV, per germline. In DNA, the CDR3 is TGTGCCAGCAGCCCCGGAGGCTTAGCGGAATACAATGAGCAGTTCTTC. Translated, it gives CASSPGGLAEYNEQFF.

The chain employs TRBV15 and TRBJ1-5; no reliable D call. The CDR3 loop spans 13 amino acids. V was clipped by 8 bases and J by 4 bases, with 12 bases between them. Per germline, CDR1 LNHNV and CDR2 YYDKDF (reference sequence). CDR3 bases: TGTGCCACCGGGAGGGCTCGGAATCAGCCCCAGCATTTT. Protein product: CATGRARNQPQHF.

This clone came up a few times. The chain carries TRBV5-1 and TRBJ2-2; 8 nucleotides agree with TRBD1. This CDR3 has 15 residues. Per the germline V gene, CDR1 is SGHRS and CDR2 is YFSETQ. J was trimmed by 2 bases and V by 3 bases; bases with no gene match: 3. The CDR3 DNA is TGCGCCAGCAGCTCCGACAGGGGAAACACCGGGGAGCTGTTTTTT. It specifies CASSSDRGNTGELFF.

The chain uses TRBV6-5 and TRBJ2-2; 8 bases are shared with TRBD1. With 6 bases clipped from V and 3 bases from J, the junction kept 3 bases outside the gene matches. Germline assignment: CDR1 MNHEY and CDR2 SVGAGI. The CDR3 has 14 amino acids. The CDR3 DNA reads as TGTGCCAGCAGACCGGGACAGGACACCGGGGAGCTGTTTTTT. Its translation is CASRPGQDTGELFF.

The rearrangement links TRBV18 to TRBJ2-1; 8 bases are shared with TRBD2. Germline loops: CDR1 KGHSH, CDR2 LQKENI. The CDR3 length is 11 residues. V was pared by 11 bases and J by 14 bases, with 11 bases of the junction left unmatched. This CDR3 reads CASSRGGVKFF. The CDR3 DNA sequence: TGTGCCTCATCCCGGGGGGGCGTAAAGTTCTTC.

The chain has TRBV27 and TRBJ1-5, with a weak D call TRBD1 (6 bases). Trimming removed 3 bases from V and 6 bases from J, with 15 bases in between. CDR1 and CDR2 (germline): MNHEY, SMNVEV (reference sequence). The CDR3 extends over 15 amino acids. This CDR3 reads CASSFSGGASQPQHF. CDR3 DNA sequence: TGTGCCAGCAGTTTTTCGGGGGGCGCGAGTCAGCCCCAGCATTTT.

The CDR3 bases are TGTGCCACCAGCAGAGAAGTAGAGAACACTGAAGCTTTCTTT. It codes for CATSREVENTEAFF. This chain joins TRBV15 and TRBJ1-1, with no clear D. The CDR3 is 14 residues long. Between the trimmed V and J ends, which lost 0 bases and 1 base, there was a span of 6 bases. Germline V lookup: CDR1 LNHNV, CDR2 YYDKDF (reference sequence).

CDR3 region: CASSSREAFF. DNA for the CDR3: TGTGCCAGCAGCTCCCGTGAAGCTTTCTTT. The rearrangement links TRBV7-9 to TRBJ1-1; D unresolved. The CDR3 sequence is 10 residues long. V lost 4 bases and J 7 bases, leaving 4 bases between the germline ends. The germline V gene has CDR1 SEHNR and CDR2 FQNEAQ (reference sequence).

The chain recombines TRBV18 with TRBJ2-1, with 7 bases that match TRBD2. Looked up from germline, CDR1 is KGHSH and CDR2 is LQKENI. The CDR3 contains 16 residues. Trimming took 0 bases from V and 2 from J; bases not matched to a gene: 4. The CDR3 protein is CASSPPQRDPYNEQFF. Here the CDR3 DNA reads TGTGCCAGCTCACCACCGCAGCGGGACCCCTACAATGAGCAGTTCTTC.

CDR3 region: CASSAPDRGNYGYTF. The CDR3 DNA is TGTGCCAGCAGCGCCCCAGACAGAGGAAACTATGGCTACACCTTC. The genes are TRBV9 and TRBJ1-2; D may be TRBD1 (5 bases). V was pared by 3 bases and J by 2 bases, with 14 bases between. The CDR3 is made up of 15 amino acids. CDR1 and CDR2 from the germline V gene are SGDLS and YYNGEE.

This sequence joins TRBV3-1 (or the pseudogene TRBV3-2) and TRBJ2-7, with 8 bases matching TRBD2. Germline CDR1 LGHDT, CDR2 YNNKEL (reference sequence). The CDR3 length is 15 residues. V gave up 1 base and J gave up 6 bases; unmatched junction bases: 8. The CDR3 sequence: CASSQGPIAGSEQYF. DNA for the CDR3: TGTGCCAGCAGCCAAGGGCCGATAGCGGGAAGCGAGCAGTACTTC.

The genes are TRBV7-2 and TRBJ2-5, with 10 positions matching TRBD2. With V trimmed by 0 bases and J by 4 bases, 8 bases remained unmatched. Germline lookup yields CDR1 SGHTA and CDR2 FQGNSA. This CDR3 is 17 amino acids long. The DNA for the CDR3 is TGTGCCAGCAGCTTAGCCCAACCTAGCGGGAGCGGAGAGACCCAGTACTTC. Translating gives CASSLAQPSGSGETQYF.